This T cell receptor (beta chain) emerged from a study of shared clonotypes between healthy human individuals. Regarding the study as a whole: All-four-donor shared clonotypes had higher generation probabilities than non-shared clonotypes did. Compared with memory subsets, naive subsets generally had larger estimated richness. Tissue TCR repertoires likely differ from these blood-only repertoires.

The germline gives CDR1 SGHRS, CDR2 YFSETQ. CDR3 length equals 13 residues. Trimming took off 8 bases at V and 2 bases at J, with 14 bases between the two ends. Notes on this clone: Its antigen is unknown.

The study drew all its donors from Caucasian adults living in Nashville, Tennessee. TCRdb keeps only in-frame clones here, not all; method: immunoSEQ multiplex PCR. The sample gives just over 2,000,000 clones, roughly 95% of which show up once; under 0.15% is in the top ten. This sequence was found in a man between 18 and 29 years old in good health. J is TRBJ2-7 and V is TRBV5-1, with TRBD2 as a possible D gene (6 bases). The sequencing sample was made of naive CD4+ T cells sorted from blood. Subset described: CD45RA+ positively selected. In nucleotides, the CDR3 is TGCGCCAGTTCCGCCCGGGGGACCTACGAGCAGTACTTC. Its translation is CASSARGTYEQYF.